One sample yielded the 4 T cell receptor gamma chains listed below, sequenced in a study of gamma-delta chains in newborns, infants, children. TCRdb reprocessed the reads using CATT. The sample carries roughly 480 gamma-chain clones, approximately 87% recorded once. The sequencing here drew on blood, taken at baseline. The source of these receptors is a child who was a newborn, infant or young child, either healthy, febrile or measles-vaccinated (not recorded which). This table probably holds off-target reads from a library built for another chain.

The V segment is TRGV9, and no J call was made. There are 26 residues in the CDR3. CDR1 is GITISATS, CDR2 ISYDGTV, per germline (reference sequence). In DNA form, the CDR3 reads TGTGCCTGTGACTACTCTGGGGGATCTAGCTCCTGGGACACCCGACAGATGTTTTTCGGAACTAGCATCAAACTCTTC. Translated: CACDYSGGSSSWDTRQMFFGTSIKLF.

TRGV9 is the V gene, and the J gene was not called. The CDR3 totals 24 residues. Looked up from germline, CDR1 is GITISATS and CDR2 is ISYDGTV (reference sequence). This chain's CDR3 is CACDLLGDTWDTRQMFFGTSIKLF. In nucleotides, the CDR3 is TGTGCCTGTGACCTACTGGGGGATACCTGGGACACCCGACAGATGTTTTTCGGAACTAGCATCAAACTCTTC.

This clone was picked up one time. The J gene is uncalled and the V gene is TRGV9. CDR1 is GITISATS, CDR2 ISYDGTV, per germline (reference sequence). The CDR3 sequence is 26 residues long. The CDR3 DNA reads as TGTGCCTGTGACACCGTACTGGGGGGAAGCTCCTGGGACACCCGACAGATGTTTTTCGGAACTAGCATCAAACTCTTC. Residues: CACDTVLGGSSWDTRQMFFGTSIKLF.

The V gene is listed as TRGV9; no J gene was called. Germline loops: CDR1 GITISATS, CDR2 ISYDGTV (reference sequence). CDR3 length: 16 residues. CDR3 sequence: CACDKLGIALTAQLFF. Written as DNA, the CDR3 is TGTGCCTGTGACAAACTGGGGATTGCTTTGACAGCACAACTCTTCTTT.